These 27 T cell receptor beta chains were sequenced from one sample in a study of technical replicates of blood from a few donors. The data were produced by immunoSEQ multiplex PCR, yet TCRdb's version contains in-frame clones alone and is incomplete. The sample includes around 80,000 clones, 90% to 95% of them seen just once. Sequencing used T cells isolated from PBMCs. These receptors were taken from a human donor in good health.

This sequence joins TRBV27 and TRBJ1-2; no reliable D call. The V end lost 0 bases, the J end lost 0 bases, and 23 bases lay between the germline ends. CDR3 length: 20 amino acids. Germline CDR1 MNHEY, CDR2 SMNVEV (reference sequence). The CDR3 is CASSLSEGRHFPQANYGYTF. CDR3 nucleotides: TGTGCCAGCAGTTTATCGGAAGGGAGACATTTTCCTCAAGCTAACTATGGCTACACCTTC.

J is TRBJ1-5 and V is TRBV19, with 7 bases lining up with TRBD1. Germline assignment: CDR1 LNHDA and CDR2 SQIVND (reference sequence). V gave up 5 bases and J gave up 0 bases; unmatched junction bases: 10. This CDR3 has 17 amino acids. The CDR3 DNA reads TGTGCCAGTAGTGCAGGGACAGTCACTTTTAGCAATCAGCCCCAGCATTTT. Its protein is CASSAGTVTFSNQPQHF.

The chain employs TRBV5-1 and TRBJ2-3; 9 positions agree with TRBD1. This CDR3 contains 15 residues. V dropped 0 bases and J dropped 3; count of bases not matched to a gene: 2. Germline lookup yields CDR1 SGHRS and CDR2 YFSETQ. CDR3 nucleotides: TGCGCCAGCAGCTTGGGGGGACAGGGTACAGATACGCAGTATTTT. It codes for CASSLGGQGTDTQYF. The full variable domain, with the rest looked up from reference TRBV5-1 and TRBJ2-3, is KAGVTQTPRYLIKTRGQQVTLSCSPISGHRSVSWYQQTPGQGLQFLFEYFSETQRNKGNFPGRFSGRQFSNSRSEMNVSTLELGDSALYLCASSLGGQGTDTQYFGPGTRLTVL.

The chain joins TRBV5-1 to TRBJ1-1; perhaps TRBD1 as D (5 bases). V was trimmed by 0 bases and J by 3 bases, leaving 9 bases between them. The CDR3 sequence is 14 residues long. Germline loops: CDR1 SGHRS, CDR2 YFSETQ. The CDR3 DNA sequence: TGCGCCAGCAGCTTGGCTGTGGGGCACACTGAAGCTTTCTTT. Translated: CASSLAVGHTEAFF.

The chain uses TRBV27 and TRBJ1-5; weak D call: TRBD1 (6 bases). CDR3 length equals 15 residues. The germline gives CDR1 MNHEY, CDR2 SMNVEV (reference sequence). The V gene lost 3 bases and the J gene lost 5 bases, with 14 bases spanning the gap. Written as DNA, the CDR3 is TGTGCCAGCAGTTTGGTCCCAGGGGCGGATCAGCCCCAGCATTTT. It yields the protein CASSLVPGADQPQHF.

V is TRBV7-9 and J is TRBJ2-3; 8 nucleotides align to TRBD2. The CDR3 is made up of 15 amino acids. With 4 bases clipped from V and 4 bases from J, the junction kept 7 bases outside the gene matches. Germline V CDR1 and CDR2: SEHNR, FQNEAQ (reference sequence). DNA of the CDR3: TGTGCCAGCAGCTCTAAAGCGGGGGCGGCAGATACGCAGTATTTT. As protein: CASSSKAGAADTQYF.

This chain connects TRBV2 to TRBJ2-3; 7 nucleotides line up with TRBD2. This CDR3 is 16 amino acids long. Germline CDR1 is SNHLY and CDR2 is FYNNEI. Trimming took 7 bases from V and 5 from J; bases not matched to a gene: 15. The CDR3 bases are TGTGCCAGCAATTTCTGGGGGAGGGCCCTTGGAGATACGCAGTATTTT. Translation gives CASNFWGRALGDTQYF.

This chain joins TRBV6-5 and TRBJ2-1; 10 positions agree with TRBD1. The CDR3 sequence is 16 residues long. Germline trimming cut 4 bases from V and 5 bases from J; bases unmatched to any gene: 8. Per germline, CDR1 MNHEY and CDR2 SVGAGI. The CDR3 DNA reads TGTGCCAGCAGTTTTACGGCCGGGACAGGGGACAATGAGCAGTTCTTC. It translates to CASSFTAGTGDNEQFF.

The V gene is TRBV13, the J gene TRBJ2-1; D gene uncertain. CDR1 and CDR2 from the germline V gene are PRHDT and FYEKMQ (reference sequence). The V gene lost 5 bases and the J gene lost 6 bases, with 17 bases spanning the gap. CDR3 length: 15 residues. CDR3 DNA sequence: TGTGCCAGCAGCCATTCAAGCCGGAGAGCCAATGAGCAGTTCTTC. Its translation: CASSHSSRRANEQFF.

The chain combines TRBV7-7 with TRBJ2-1; D is possibly TRBD2 (5 bases). CDR3 length equals 14 residues. The V gene lost 2 bases and the J gene lost 3 bases, with 8 bases spanning the gap. In germline, CDR1 is SSHAT, CDR2 FNYEAQ (reference sequence). CDR3 sequence (DNA): TGTGCCAGCAGCTTATTTGCGGGCTACAATGAGCAGTTCTTC. Translation: CASSLFAGYNEQFF.

The chain combines TRBV7-6 with TRBJ2-4; TRBD2 matches 12 bases. CDR1 and CDR2 (germline): SGHVS, FNYEAQ. V lost 5 bases to trimming and J lost 7 bases; unmatched junction nucleotides: 3. The length of the CDR3 is 14 residues. The CDR3 coding sequence is TGTGCCAGCAGCGAAACTAGCGGGGGGAACATTCAGTACTTC. Translation: CASSETSGGNIQYF.

As DNA, the CDR3 is TGTGCCAGCAGCTTATATGCCGGACAGGGAAGCCACGAGCAGTACTTC. It yields the protein CASSLYAGQGSHEQYF. J is TRBJ2-7 and V is TRBV7-3; 8 bases agree with TRBD1. The junction had 11 bases not matched to a gene; V was cut back by 2 bases and J by 5 bases. Germline lookup yields CDR1 SGHTA and CDR2 FQGTGA. This CDR3 comprises 16 residues. The full variable domain, its missing parts supplied by reference TRBV7-3 and TRBJ2-7, is GAGVSQTPSNKVTEKGKYVELRCDPISGHTALYWYRQSLGQGPEFLIYFQGTGAADDSGLPNDRFFAVRPEGSVSTLKIQRTERGDSAVYLCASSLYAGQGSHEQYFGPGTRLTVT.

V usage is TRBV5-1 and J usage is TRBJ1-2; D perhaps matches TRBD1 (6 bases). The CDR3 spans 13 residues. Germline V gives CDR1 SGHRS, CDR2 YFSETQ. V was trimmed by 5 bases and J by 6 bases, leaving 14 bases between them. The CDR3 DNA follows: TGCGCCAGCAGTCCCAGGGGAAAGGATGGCTACACCTTC. Amino acid sequence: CASSPRGKDGYTF.

A few counts support this clone. The gene calls are TRBV10-1 and TRBJ2-1, with 8 bases fitting TRBD1. The V gene's germline CDR1 is WNHNN and CDR2 SYGVQD (reference sequence). The CDR3 runs to 12 residues. J gave up 16 bases and V 2 bases, and 7 bases lay outside the gene matches. DNA of the CDR3: TGCGCCAGCAGTGAGATAGGACAGGGTCGTTTCTTC. Encoded protein: CASSEIGQGRFF.

The gene calls are TRBV7-9 and TRBJ1-4; tentatively, D is TRBD1 (6 bases). V lost 1 base to trimming and J lost 3 bases, with 9 bases between them. The CDR3 totals 15 residues. CDR1 and CDR2 (germline): SEHNR, FQNEAQ (reference sequence). For the CDR3, the DNA is TGTGCCAGCAGCTTAGAGACAGGTGCTAATGAAAAACTGTTTTTT. It yields the protein CASSLETGANEKLFF.

The gene calls are TRBV10-3 and TRBJ2-5; D is possibly TRBD2 (5 bases). CDR3 size: 12 residues. V was clipped by 6 bases and J by 7 bases, with 12 bases between them. The germline V gene encodes CDR1 ENHRY and CDR2 SYGVKD. CDR3 in amino acids: CAISRDEGTQYF. The CDR3 DNA is TGTGCCATCAGCCGGGATGAGGGGACCCAGTACTTC.

The table lists this clone with a few counts. The chain's CDR3 is CASNTGLAGVTGELFF. DNA of the CDR3: TGTGCCAGTAACACGGGACTAGCGGGTGTCACCGGGGAGCTGTTTTTT. The chain recombines TRBV19 with TRBJ2-2; 12 bases fit TRBD2. Germline loops: CDR1 LNHDA, CDR2 SQIVND (reference sequence). The CDR3 is 16 residues long. V gave up 7 bases and J gave up 4 bases; unmatched junction bases: 7.

This sequence joins TRBV6-5 and TRBJ1-5; possibly TRBD1 for D (6 bases). CDR1 and CDR2 (germline): MNHEY, SVGAGI. This CDR3 is built from 15 residues. V lost 7 bases and J 1 base, leaving 14 bases between the germline ends. The CDR3 sequence: CASTRTARSNQPQHF. The CDR3 DNA reads TGTGCCAGCACTAGGACAGCGAGAAGCAATCAGCCCCAGCATTTT.

The chain carries TRBV19 and TRBJ1-2; maybe TRBD1 (6 bases). V lost 3 bases to trimming and J lost 8 bases, with 16 bases between them. The germline CDR1 and CDR2 sequences are LNHDA and SQIVND (reference sequence). The CDR3 is made up of 14 amino acids. CDR3 sequence: CASSIPTGLQGYTF. The CDR3 DNA reads TGTGCCAGTAGTATTCCCACAGGGCTCCAGGGCTACACCTTC.

This chain uses TRBV29-1 with TRBJ1-2; 10 nucleotides agree with TRBD1. J gave up 6 bases and V 8 bases, and 6 bases lay outside the gene matches. Per the germline V gene, CDR1 is SQVTM and CDR2 is ANQGSEA. There are 12 residues in the CDR3. The chain's CDR3 is CSTGTGVDGYTF. DNA for the CDR3: TGCAGCACTGGGACAGGGGTTGATGGCTACACCTTC.

This clone was seen more than once but under ten times. One junction end does not reproduce the germline sequence, and a read error may be involved. This chain connects TRBV5-1 to TRBJ1-2; 9 nucleotides match TRBD1. CDR3 length: 12 amino acids. The V gene's germline CDR1 is SGHRS and CDR2 YFSETQ. The DNA of the CDR3 is TGCGCCAGTAGCTGGACAGGGGTGGGCTACACCTTC. Translating gives CASSWTGVGYTF. The whole variable domain, remainder taken from reference TRBV5-1 and TRBJ1-2, is KAGVTQTPRYLIKTRGQQVTLSCSPISGHRSVSWYQQTPGQGLQFLFEYFSETQRNKGNFPGRFSGRQFSNSRSEMNVSTLELGDSALYLCASSWTGVGYTFGSGTRLTVV.

The chain has TRBV6-1 and TRBJ2-7, with a tentative D call TRBD2 (5 bases). V was trimmed by 9 bases and J by 6 bases, leaving 12 bases between them. Germline lookup yields CDR1 MNHNS and CDR2 SASEGT. The CDR3 runs 11 residues. The CDR3 here is CASIEGTEQYF. The CDR3 DNA reads TGTGCCAGTATAGAGGGTACCGAGCAGTACTTC.

The chain joins TRBV15 to TRBJ2-7, with TRBD2 matching 8 bases. The CDR3 runs 14 residues. Germline assignment: CDR1 LNHNV and CDR2 YYDKDF (reference sequence). Losses at the gene ends were 5 bases for V and 7 bases for J; bases not matched to a gene: 10. CDR3 coding DNA: TGTGCCACCAGCTCCCGCGCGGGGGGAGGGGAGCAGTACTTC. It is translated as CATSSRAGGGEQYF.

This sequence joins TRBV4-2 and TRBJ2-7; 7 bases match TRBD2. The CDR3 has 16 residues. CDR1 and CDR2 (germline): LGHNA, YNFKEQ. V lost 3 bases to trimming and J lost 4 bases; unmatched junction nucleotides: 12. The CDR3 DNA sequence: TGTGCCAGCAGCCAGGGACCACTAGCGACTGGGTACGAGCAGTACTTC. Amino acids: CASSQGPLATGYEQYF.

This clone was seen only a few times. The chain recombines TRBV19 with TRBJ1-1, with D unclear. Germline loops: CDR1 LNHDA, CDR2 SQIVND (reference sequence). The CDR3 is 13 amino acids. The V end lost 7 bases, the J end lost 3 bases, and 12 bases lay between the germline ends. The CDR3 DNA follows: TGTGCCAGTATTGGACTCGGTTACACTGAAGCTTTCTTT. Its protein product is CASIGLGYTEAFF.

The V and J genes are TRBV5-4 and TRBJ2-5, with D tentatively TRBD2 (6 bases). CDR3 length: 14 amino acids. Germline CDR1 is SGHNT and CDR2 is YYREEE (reference sequence). V gave up 1 base and J gave up 2 bases, with 9 bases separating them. The CDR3 here is CASSLISGQETQYF. The CDR3 region has the DNA TGTGCCAGCAGCTTGATTAGCGGACAAGAGACCCAGTACTTC. The whole variable domain, filled in from reference TRBV5-4 and TRBJ2-5, reads ETGVTQSPTHLIKTRGQQVTLRCSSQSGHNTVSWYQQALGQGPQFIFQYYREEENGRGNFPPRFSGLQFPNYSSELNVNALELDDSALYLCASSLISGQETQYFGPGTRLLVL.

The rearrangement joins TRBV4-1 to TRBJ1-6; D possibly corresponds to TRBD1 (5 bases). CDR1 MGHRA and CDR2 YSYEKL come from the germline V gene. This CDR3 contains 14 residues. V lost 0 bases and J 9 bases, leaving 9 bases between the germline ends. CDR3 DNA: TGCGCCAGCAGCCAAGAGTGGGGGGTTTCACCCCTCCACTTT. Its protein product is CASSQEWGVSPLHF.